These T cell receptor beta chains were read from a single sample in a study of OX40 agonist ivuxolimab in advanced cancers. The method was immunoSEQ multiplex PCR; TCRdb's version includes in-frame clones alone and lacks a portion of them. The sample lists about 75,000 clones; 90% were seen once. The sequencing here drew on CD4+ or CD8+ T cells sorted from blood, taken in a trial of the OX40 agonist ivuxolimab. The receptors derive from an adult with an advanced solid tumor such as melanoma, head and neck, liver or kidney cancer. CDR3s include the opening cysteine and the closing phenylalanine or tryptophan. D genes are given only for firm matches. Clone size is given for some rows only: seen once, a few or many times, or a class if the clone is expanded.

size	D	V	J	CDR3	DNA
NA	NA	TRBV19	TRBJ1-1	CASSIGQTNTEAFF	TGTGCCAGTAGTATTGGGCAGACGAACACTGAAGCTTTCTTT
once	TRBD1	TRBV28	TRBJ1-1	CASTMGQLKTEAFF	TGTGCCAGCACCATGGGACAGTTGAAGACTGAAGCTTTCTTT
NA	NA	TRBV5-1	TRBJ2-7	CASSPGFSSYEQYF	TGCGCCAGCAGCCCCGGATTTAGCTCCTACGAGCAGTACTTC
NA	NA	TRBV12-5	TRBJ2-7	CASGLDPSRGVSYEQYF	TGTGCTAGTGGTTTGGACCCCAGTAGGGGGGTATCCTACGAGCAGTACTTC
once	TRBD2	TRBV19	TRBJ2-1	CASSGTSGRAYNEQFF	TGTGCCAGTAGCGGGACTAGCGGGAGAGCGTACAATGAGCAGTTCTTC
NA	TRBD1	TRBV9	TRBJ1-2	CASSVAYGQGQSYTF	TGTGCCAGCAGCGTAGCTTATGGACAGGGGCAAAGCTACACCTTC
NA	NA	TRBV18	TRBJ1-3	CASSPIISTYLLSGNTIYF	TGTGCCAGCTCACCAATCATAAGTACTTACCTTCTCTCTGGAAACACCATATATTTT
once	NA	TRBV7-2	TRBJ2-7	CASSSRQSYEQYF	TGTGCCAGCAGCTCAAGACAGTCCTACGAGCAGTACTTC
NA	NA	TRBV13	TRBJ2-1	CASSSGFGRTYNEQFF	TGTGCCAGCAGCTCCGGTTTTGGGCGAACCTACAATGAGCAGTTCTTC
NA	NA	TRBV11-3	TRBJ2-3	CASSLGGASSTDTQYF	TGTGCCAGCAGCTTAGGTGGGGCGTCTAGCACAGATACGCAGTATTTT
NA	NA	TRBV7-2	TRBJ2-7	CASNLSGGGPYEQYF	TGTGCCAGCAACCTGAGCGGAGGGGGCCCCTACGAGCAGTACTTC
NA	NA	TRBV5-1	TRBJ1-1	CASSLDGGEGDTEAFF	TGCGCCAGCAGCTTGGACGGAGGGGAGGGCGACACTGAAGCTTTCTTT
NA	TRBD2	TRBV7-9	TRBJ2-1	CASSLVAGGSNEQFF	TGTGCCAGCAGCTTAGTAGCGGGAGGTTCCAATGAGCAGTTCTTC
NA	NA	TRBV27	TRBJ2-1	CASSLGTPFVNEQFF	TGTGCCAGCAGTTTAGGGACCCCATTCGTAAATGAGCAGTTCTTC
NA	NA	TRBV27	TRBJ2-7	CASSLSSIGGYEQYF	TGTGCCAGCAGTTTATCGAGTATAGGGGGTTACGAGCAGTACTTC
NA	TRBD1	TRBV7-6	TRBJ2-3	CASSPTGARTDTQYF	TGTGCCAGCAGCCCGACAGGGGCCCGCACAGATACGCAGTATTTT
NA	NA	TRBV19	TRBJ1-1	CASSVGPNTEAFF	TGTGCCAGTAGTGTCGGGCCGAACACTGAAGCTTTCTTT
NA	NA	TRBV2	TRBJ2-7	CASRTNRGPEYEQYF	TGTGCCAGCAGAACGAATCGGGGACCCGAGTACGAGCAGTACTTC
NA	NA	TRBV6-1	TRBJ1-1	CASSTVTVMNTEAFF	TGTGCCAGCAGCACCGTGACAGTCATGAACACTGAAGCTTTCTTT
NA	TRBD1	TRBV19	TRBJ1-2	CASSTGTGGNYGYTF	TGTGCCAGTAGTACCGGGACAGGGGGCAACTATGGCTACACCTTC
NA	NA	TRBV2	TRBJ2-5	CASSEVGGSLETQYF	TGTGCCAGCAGTGAAGTTGGAGGCAGTTTGGAGACCCAGTACTTC
NA	TRBD2	TRBV7-8	TRBJ2-2	CASRSGLAGAFSGELFF	TGTGCCAGCAGATCGGGACTAGCGGGAGCCTTTAGCGGGGAGCTGTTTTTT
once	NA	TRBV30	TRBJ1-1	CAFTGLDTEAFF	TGTGCCTTCACGGGCTTGGACACTGAAGCTTTCTTT
NA	NA	TRBV7-6	TRBJ1-1	CASSLEFSGVTEAFF	TGTGCCAGCAGCTTAGAGTTTTCGGGGGTCACTGAAGCTTTCTTT
NA	TRBD2	TRBV5-1	TRBJ2-1	CASSLAGLAGGEQFF	TGCGCCAGCAGCTTGGCCGGTCTAGCGGGGGGTGAGCAGTTCTTC